The text below deals with one T cell receptor (beta chain). These data come from a study of blood T cell repertoires in COVID-19. As originally analysed: It was from reference gene primer amplification that nucleated cell counts were estimated. Data came from immunoSEQ multiplex PCR; TCRdb stores just in-frame clones and leaves some out. The V and J calls and clone size were taken over from that table, and D and trimming were inferred from the DNA. The profile shows under 500,000 clones, approximately 90% of them singletons. CDR1 and CDR2 from the germline V gene are WNHNN and SYGVQD (reference sequence). The CDR3 is made up of 14 amino acids. The V end was cut by 6 bases, the J end by 5 bases, with 14 bases between. Participant-given clinical history determined each cohort assignment.

This TCR came from a woman under 30 with acute COVID-19. This rearrangement joins TRBV10-1 to TRBJ2-1; tentative D call: TRBD2 (6 bases). The sequencing input was PBMCs or T cells enriched from blood (not recorded which). CDR3 DNA sequence: TGCGCCAGCAGCGCCGGGACTGCAGACAATGAGCAGTTCTTC. It codes for CASSAGTADNEQFF.